This T cell receptor beta chain was recorded in a study of shared clonotypes between healthy human individuals. The table came from immunoSEQ multiplex PCR; TCRdb's copy has only in-frame clones and leaves some out. The table has approximately 650,000 clones, 95% to 96% seen once. Regarding the study as a whole: Large depth notwithstanding, sorted-subset sequencing proved incomplete by rarefaction.

Cells designated naive CD8 were CD45RO-negative and were positively selected for CCR7, with terminally differentiated effector memory CD45RA+ cells excluded. Germline CDR1 is MNHNS and CDR2 is SASEGT. The CDR3 contains 15 residues. Trimming left V 6 bases short and J 0 bases short, with 12 bases between. In the case of this clone: What it binds is not known.

V is TRBV6-1 and J is TRBJ2-1; D remains ambiguous. Input material: naive CD8+ T cells sorted from blood. The source is a woman aged 25 to 39 in good health. CDR3 region: CASSEVFLSYNEQFF. CDR3 nucleotide sequence: TGTGCCAGCAGCGAGGTATTCCTCTCCTACAATGAGCAGTTCTTC.